This record looks at one T cell receptor beta chain sequence and its context. What it binds is unknown. This record comes from a study of T cells in localized non-small cell lung cancer. Whole-study findings and limits: Greater blood T cell density accompanied longer overall survival.

The germline V gene has CDR1 SGHTA and CDR2 FQGNSA. This CDR3 spans 13 amino acids. Trimming cost V 6 bases and J 6 bases; bases outside gene matches: 2. Clones were sequenced by immunoSEQ multiplex PCR, and TCRdb holds only the in-frame ones, with some missing. The sample has roughly 38,000 clones; about nine tenths are singletons. The chain couples TRBV7-2 to TRBJ2-2; 9 bases match TRBD1. The TCR was taken from a female donor older than 55 with stage I squamous cell lung carcinoma. The sample consisted of peripheral blood, taken before any cancer treatment. The CDR3: CASRRQGAGELFF. CDR3 in DNA: TGTGCCAGCAGAAGACAGGGGGCCGGGGAGCTGTTTTTT.